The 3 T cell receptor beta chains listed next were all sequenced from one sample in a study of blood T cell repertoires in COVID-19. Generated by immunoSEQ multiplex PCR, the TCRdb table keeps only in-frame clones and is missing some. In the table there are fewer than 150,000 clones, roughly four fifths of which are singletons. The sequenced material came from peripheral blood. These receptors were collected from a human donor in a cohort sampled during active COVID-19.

CDR3: CASSLRQGTVNEQFF. The CDR3 DNA reads as TGTGCCAGCAGCTTGAGACAGGGGACTGTAAATGAGCAGTTCTTC. This chain connects TRBV5-6 to TRBJ2-1; 8 nucleotides align to TRBD1. The length of the CDR3 is 15 residues. In germline, CDR1 is SGHDT, CDR2 YYEEEE. V lost 1 base to trimming and J lost 7 bases; unmatched junction nucleotides: 7.

The CDR3 nucleotides read TGTGCCTGGAACCCACAGCCACCTAACTATGGCTACACCTTC. This codes for CAWNPQPPNYGYTF. The chain recombines TRBV30 with TRBJ1-2; D is undetermined. CDR3 length: 14 residues. Germline CDR1 reads GTSNPN; CDR2 reads SVGIG (reference sequence). The V and J ends lost 4 bases and 0 bases respectively, with 12 bases between them.

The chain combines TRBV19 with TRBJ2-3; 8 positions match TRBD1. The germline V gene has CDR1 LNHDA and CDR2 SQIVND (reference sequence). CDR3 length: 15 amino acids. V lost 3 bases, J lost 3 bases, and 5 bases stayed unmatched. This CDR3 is CASSMTGAGTDTQYF. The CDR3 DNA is TGTGCCAGTAGTATGACAGGGGCCGGGACAGATACGCAGTATTTT.